The source of this TCR beta chain is a study of beta chain features in type 1 diabetes. Study in general: The number of sorted cells examined across all samples was approximately 100 million.

Trimming removed 5 bases at V and 0 bases at J, with 11 bases between. CDR3 length: 15 amino acids. Germline assignment: CDR1 SGHTA and CDR2 FQGTGA. Reverse transcribing all isolated RNA meant expressed TCRB transcripts were sequenced. Some clones are missing from TCRdb's copy, which holds only in-frame ones; the method was immunoSEQ multiplex PCR. The table has 620,000 or so clones, roughly 16% seen once; the top ten hold about 0.093%. This TCR was sampled from a man younger than 35 in good health. The chain links TRBV7-3 to TRBJ2-1; a weak D match, TRBD2 (5 bases). Sequencing was carried out using naive CD4+ T cells from blood. CDR3 amino acids: CASSPERSSYNEQFF. CDR3 bases: TGTGCCAGCAGCCCCGAGCGGAGCTCCTACAATGAGCAGTTCTTC.